Below are 22 T cell receptor beta chains sequenced from a single sample in a study of identical twins. TCRdb re-called the 5' RACE reads through MiXCR, storing one row per CDR3 protein. Of 450,000 to 600,000 distinct CDR3 sequences listed, 20% to 25% are singletons. This sample was also put to use in a study of yellow fever vaccine responses in identical twins.

The sample was CD4+ T cells sorted from blood. These receptor sequences come from a woman aged 18 to 35 in good health.

This clonotype occurred many times. This chain uses TRBV27 with TRBJ2-1; 8 bases agree with TRBD2. The CDR3 sequence is 19 residues long. With V trimmed by 1 base and J by 0 bases, 11 bases remained unmatched. CDR1 and CDR2 from the germline V gene are MNHEY and SMNVEV (reference sequence). The CDR3 DNA is TGTGCCAGCAGTTTATTCTCGGTGTCTAGCGGGCACTCCTACAATGAGCAGTTCTTC. It codes for CASSLFSVSSGHSYNEQFF.

This clonotype occurred a few times. The genes are TRBV20-1 and TRBJ1-5; no definite D call. Germline V gene data show CDR1 as DFQATT and CDR2 as SNEGSKA (reference sequence). There are 16 residues in the CDR3. The V end was cut by 1 base, the J end by 0 bases, with 13 bases between. Written as DNA, the CDR3 is TGCAGTGCTAGAGCAAAGGGAAAATATAGCAATCAGCCCCAGCATTTT. This sequence encodes CSARAKGKYSNQPQHF.

V and J are TRBV20-1 and TRBJ2-5; 7 bases are a match to TRBD2. With V trimmed by 3 bases and J by 5 bases, 3 bases remained unmatched. Germline CDR1 is DFQATT and CDR2 is SNEGSKA (reference sequence). The CDR3 runs to 12 residues. CDR3: CSASREAETQYF. The DNA for the CDR3 is TGCAGTGCTAGTCGGGAGGCGGAGACCCAGTACTTC.

This clonotype has a count of ten or more. V usage is TRBV6-5 and J usage is TRBJ2-3; perhaps TRBD1 as D (6 bases). Germline V gene sequence: CDR1 MNHEY, CDR2 SVGAGI. V dropped 5 bases and J dropped 6 bases, with 6 bases sitting between them. CDR3 length: 11 residues. CDR3 sequence: CASSRGDTQYF. In DNA form, the CDR3 reads TGTGCCAGCAGTAGGGGGGATACGCAGTATTTT.

This clonotype was detected ten times or more. The chain combines TRBV12-3 or TRBV12-4 with TRBJ2-5; 9 positions agree with TRBD1. The CDR3 is made up of 14 amino acids. V dropped 6 bases and J dropped 1; count of bases not matched to a gene: 3. CDR3 in amino acids: CASRQGAIQETQYF. In DNA form, the CDR3 reads TGTGCCAGCAGACAGGGGGCTATCCAAGAGACCCAGTACTTC.

The sample holds many counts of this clonotype. This rearrangement joins TRBV12-3 or TRBV12-4 to TRBJ2-2, with TRBD2 matching over 7 bases. With 1 base clipped from V and 7 bases from J, the junction kept 6 bases outside the gene matches. This CDR3 is built from 15 residues. The CDR3 loop reads CASSLVAGAGGELFF. DNA of the CDR3: TGTGCCAGCAGTTTAGTTGCGGGAGCGGGCGGGGAGCTGTTTTTT.

The chain links TRBV25-1 to TRBJ2-3; TRBD2 might be the D (5 bases). The ends were cut back, 3 bases at V and 1 base at J, with 17 bases in the middle. The CDR3 consists of 17 residues. CDR1 and CDR2 (germline): MGHDK, SYGVNS. CDR3 sequence (DNA): TGTGCCAGCAGTGATAGTGGGAGCGGCTTTGGCACAGATACGCAGTATTTT. This codes for CASSDSGSGFGTDTQYF.

The gene calls are TRBV20-1 and TRBJ2-1, with 10 nucleotides matching TRBD2. The CDR3 has 13 amino acids. V trimming: 6 bases; J trimming: 2 bases; junction bases outside the gene matches: 1. CDR1 is DFQATT, CDR2 SNEGSKA, per germline (reference sequence). Here the CDR3 reads CSALAGTYNEQFF. DNA of the CDR3: TGCAGTGCACTAGCGGGGACCTACAATGAGCAGTTCTTC.

This clonotype occurred a few times. V usage is TRBV27 and J usage is TRBJ2-5; possibly TRBD1 for D (5 bases). The CDR3 is made up of 16 amino acids. With 2 bases removed from V and 4 bases from J, the gap between germline ends came to 17 bases. In germline, CDR1 is MNHEY, CDR2 SMNVEV (reference sequence). The CDR3 bases are TGTGCCAGCAGTTTAAGTAGCAGGGTATTAGGAGAGACCCAGTACTTC. It specifies CASSLSSRVLGETQYF.

This clonotype was seen only a few times. V is TRBV14 and J is TRBJ1-2; maybe TRBD1 (5 bases). This CDR3 has 15 residues. Trimming pared 4 bases from V and 2 bases from J, leaving 14 bases between. The germline V gene has CDR1 SGHDN and CDR2 FVKESK. CDR3 DNA sequence: TGTGCCAGCAGCCCAATTGGGGGGGAGAACTATGGCTACACCTTC. Its protein product is CASSPIGGENYGYTF. Based on the CDR3 plus reference TRBV14 and TRBJ1-2, the full variable domain is EAGVTQFPSHSVIEKGQTVTLRCDPISGHDNLYWYRRVMGKEIKFLLHFVKESKQDESGMPNNRFLAERTGGTYSTLKVQPAELEDSGVYFCASSPIGGENYGYTFGSGTRLTVV.

The CDR3 DNA sequence: TGTGCCAGCAACAAAAAGGGGACTAGCGGAAACAATGAGCAGTTCTTC. Translation: CASNKKGTSGNNEQFF. The chain combines TRBV4-2 with TRBJ2-1; the match to TRBD2 covers 11 bases. This CDR3 spans 16 amino acids. The V gene end was trimmed by 7 bases and the J gene end by 5 bases; junction bases not matched to a gene: 10. The germline gives CDR1 LGHNA, CDR2 YNFKEQ.

This clonotype was counted only a few times. The CDR3: CASSPSSVGNEQFF. CDR3 bases: TGTGCCAGCAGCCCATCTAGCGTAGGCAATGAGCAGTTCTTC. The chain uses TRBV7-3 and TRBJ2-1; D may be TRBD2 (6 bases). The CDR3 is 14 residues long. CDR1 SGHTA and CDR2 FQGTGA come from the germline V gene. V was cut by 5 bases and J by 6 bases, with 14 bases left in between.

The V and J genes are TRBV12-3 or TRBV12-4 and TRBJ2-5; 11 bases align to TRBD2. The CDR3 is 16 residues long. Germline trimming cut 6 bases from V and 1 base from J; bases unmatched to any gene: 7. CDR3 amino acids: CASRLTSGGLQETQYF. The CDR3 nucleotides read TGTGCCAGCAGGCTTACTAGCGGGGGCCTCCAAGAGACCCAGTACTTC.

The chain combines TRBV21-1 with TRBJ1-2; the table assigns TRBD1, which was not confirmed against the DNA. TRBV21-1 is described as a pseudogene. The CDR3 totals 17 residues. This chain's CDR3 is CASSAKKRDSHNYGYTF. In DNA, the CDR3 is TGTGCCAGCAGCGCTAAAAAGAGGGACAGTCATAATTATGGCTACACCTTC.

This clonotype showed up just a few times. The chain employs TRBV5-1 and TRBJ2-2; D is perhaps TRBD1 or TRBD2 (5 bases each). CDR1 is SGHRS and CDR2 is YFSETQ in the germline V gene. This CDR3 comprises 16 residues. The V end lost 4 bases, the J end lost 1 base, and 14 bases lay between the germline ends. This CDR3 is CASSPRDQVNTGELFF. In DNA form, the CDR3 reads TGCGCCAGCAGCCCACGGGACCAAGTGAACACCGGGGAGCTGTTTTTT.

V is TRBV19 and J is TRBJ2-1, with TRBD2 matching over 13 bases. This CDR3 region has 14 residues. Germline V CDR1 and CDR2: LNHDA, SQIVND (reference sequence). V lost 6 bases and J lost 6; bases outside the gene matches: 2. The CDR3 nucleotides read TGTGCCAGTAGGGGACTAGCGGGGCTCAATGAGCAGTTCTTC. Its translation is CASRGLAGLNEQFF.

This rearrangement joins TRBV5-1 to TRBJ2-5; TRBD2 agrees at 7 bases. After removal of 4 bases from V and 3 bases from J, the junction contained 6 bases not matched to a gene. The CDR3 is 14 amino acids. Germline CDR1 SGHRS, CDR2 YFSETQ. Here the CDR3 reads CASSASGHEETQYF. The CDR3, as DNA: TGCGCCAGCAGCGCTAGCGGTCACGAAGAGACCCAGTACTTC.

The gene calls are TRBV7-6 and TRBJ1-1; the D is unclear. V shed 1 base and J shed 4 bases, with 7 bases lying between them. This CDR3 has 13 residues. Germline V gene sequence: CDR1 SGHVS, CDR2 FNYEAQ. The CDR3 reads CASSLDVGTEAFF. The CDR3 DNA reads TGTGCCAGCAGCTTAGACGTGGGCACTGAAGCTTTCTTT.

This clonotype came up a few times. CDR3 sequence (DNA): TGTGCCAGCAGTTTATCGACCAGGGGCGGGGAGCTGTTTTTT. Protein: CASSLSTRGGELFF. V is TRBV27 and J is TRBJ2-2, with D tentatively TRBD1 (6 bases). CDR1 MNHEY and CDR2 SMNVEV come from the germline V gene (reference sequence). CDR3 size: 14 residues. V was shortened by 0 bases and J by 7 bases, with 9 bases between the two germline ends.

The rearrangement joins TRBV24-1 to TRBJ2-3; the match to TRBD1 covers 8 bases. The CDR3 covers 14 residues. V dropped 7 bases and J dropped 5; count of bases not matched to a gene: 7. Germline V gene lookup returns CDR1 KGHDR and CDR2 SFDVKD. CDR3 in amino acids: CATSRTGSGDTQYF. CDR3 in DNA: TGTGCCACCAGCCGGACAGGGAGTGGAGATACGCAGTATTTT.

J is TRBJ1-1 and V is TRBV29-1; possible D gene TRBD1, 6 bases. The CDR3 has 12 residues. CDR1 SQVTM and CDR2 ANQGSEA come from the germline V gene. V was cut by 7 bases and J by 10 bases, with 19 bases left in between. DNA of the CDR3: TGCAGCGCAAAAGGGGGAGGGGATCGAGCTTTCTTT. Its translation: CSAKGGGDRAFF.

This sequence joins TRBV15 and TRBJ2-1; D unclear. V was pared by 4 bases and J by 7 bases, with 5 bases between. The germline CDR1 and CDR2 sequences are LNHNV and YYDKDF (reference sequence). The CDR3 consists of 11 residues. CDR3 nucleotide sequence: TGTGCCACCAGCAATCGGAATGAGCAGTTCTTC. The encoded protein is CATSNRNEQFF.